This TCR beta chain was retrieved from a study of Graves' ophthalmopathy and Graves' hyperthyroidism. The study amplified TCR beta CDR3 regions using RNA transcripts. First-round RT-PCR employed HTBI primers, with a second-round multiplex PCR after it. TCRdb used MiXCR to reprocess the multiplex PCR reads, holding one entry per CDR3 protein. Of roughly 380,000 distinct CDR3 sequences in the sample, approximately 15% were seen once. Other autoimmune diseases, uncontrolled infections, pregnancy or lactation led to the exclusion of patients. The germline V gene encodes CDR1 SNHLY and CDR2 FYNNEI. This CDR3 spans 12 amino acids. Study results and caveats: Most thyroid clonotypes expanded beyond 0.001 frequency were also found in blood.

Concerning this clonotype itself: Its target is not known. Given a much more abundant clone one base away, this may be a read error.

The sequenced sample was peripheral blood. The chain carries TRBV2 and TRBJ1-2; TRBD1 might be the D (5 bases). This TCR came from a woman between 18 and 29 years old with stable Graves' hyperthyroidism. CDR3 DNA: TGTGCCAGCAGTGGTGAGGGTTGGGGCTTCACCTTC. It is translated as CASSGEGWGFTF.